Presented here are 30 T cell receptor beta chains from one specimen sequenced in a study of cytomegalovirus exposure and HLA in healthy donors. 13 Jbeta primers and 60 Vbeta primers were used for the PCR. Clones were sequenced by immunoSEQ multiplex PCR, and TCRdb holds only the in-frame ones, with some missing. The sample gives 110,000 to 150,000 clones, over 75% of which show up once; 8.8% is in the top ten. The sequencing input was PBMCs. These receptors were taken from a woman between 45 and 65 years old in good health and CMV-seropositive.

The CDR3 here is CASGLEQGNEQFF. CDR3 sequence (DNA): TGTGCCAGTGGACTCGAGCAAGGCAATGAGCAGTTCTTC. V and J are TRBV2 and TRBJ2-1, with D tentatively TRBD2 (5 bases). The V gene's germline CDR1 is SNHLY and CDR2 FYNNEI. The CDR3 totals 13 residues. V was cut by 9 bases and J by 6 bases, with 15 bases left in between. The complete variable domain, with remaining parts taken from reference TRBV2 and TRBJ2-1, reads EPEVTQTPSHQVTQMGQEVILRCVPISNHLYFYWYRQILGQKVEFLVSFYNNEISEKSEIFDDQFSVERPDGSNFTLKIRSTKLEDSAMYFCASGLEQGNEQFFGPGTRLTVL.

This clone occurred once. The gene calls are TRBV5-1 and TRBJ2-5; no reliable D call. CDR3 length: 12 residues. Germline loops: CDR1 SGHRS, CDR2 YFSETQ. Trimming removed 3 bases from V and 2 bases from J, with 5 bases in between. DNA for the CDR3: TGCGCCAGCAGCTCGACTCAAGAGACCCAGTACTTC. Protein product: CASSSTQETQYF.

The table lists this clone with a few counts. This rearrangement joins TRBV7-2 to TRBJ1-3; D is undetermined. The CDR3 is 15 residues long. V lost 5 bases, J lost 0 bases, and 11 bases lay in between. Germline lookup yields CDR1 SGHTA and CDR2 FQGNSA. The CDR3 reads CASSRRRGSGNTIYF. CDR3 nucleotides: TGTGCCAGCAGCCGAAGACGCGGCTCTGGAAACACCATATATTTT.

V and J are TRBV2 and TRBJ2-2; 8 nucleotides match TRBD1. Germline V CDR1 and CDR2: SNHLY, FYNNEI. V was clipped by 5 bases and J by 6 bases; unmatched bases: 11. The CDR3 runs 16 residues. The CDR3 DNA sequence: TGTGCCAGCAGTAAGGACAGGGTGTTTGTCGCCGGGGAGCTGTTTTTT. This gives the protein CASSKDRVFVAGELFF. The whole variable domain, filled in from reference TRBV2 and TRBJ2-2, reads EPEVTQTPSHQVTQMGQEVILRCVPISNHLYFYWYRQILGQKVEFLVSFYNNEISEKSEIFDDQFSVERPDGSNFTLKIRSTKLEDSAMYFCASSKDRVFVAGELFFGEGSRLTVL.

The chain links TRBV5-4 to TRBJ2-3; D perhaps matches TRBD2 (5 bases). Trimming took 4 bases from V and 0 from J, leaving 15 bases between them. Germline lookup yields CDR1 SGHNT and CDR2 YYREEE (reference sequence). This CDR3 spans 16 amino acids. The CDR3 loop is CASSKPGRGSTDTQYF. The CDR3 DNA follows: TGTGCCAGCAGCAAGCCGGGCCGAGGGAGCACAGATACGCAGTATTTT.

The rearrangement joins TRBV6-1 to TRBJ1-2; TRBD1 matches 7 bases. J gave up 2 bases and V 6 bases, and 9 bases lay outside the gene matches. CDR3 length equals 15 residues. Germline CDR1 reads MNHNS; CDR2 reads SASEGT. DNA for the CDR3: TGTGCCAGCAGCAAACCTGGACAGGCGAACTATGGCTACACCTTC. Protein: CASSKPGQANYGYTF.

The genes are TRBV28 and TRBJ1-3; D is uncertain. Per germline, CDR1 MDHEN and CDR2 SYDVKM. The CDR3 loop spans 15 amino acids. Trimming took 6 bases from V and 0 from J, leaving 12 bases between them. The CDR3, as DNA: TGTGCCAGCAGCTCCTCCGTCCTCTCTGGAAACACCATATATTTT. Its protein product is CASSSSVLSGNTIYF.

The chain recombines TRBV2 with TRBJ2-1; perhaps TRBD2 as D (6 bases). Trimming stripped 4 bases from V and 2 bases from J, with 9 bases between. CDR1 is SNHLY, CDR2 FYNNEI, per germline. This CDR3 region has 14 residues. CDR3 in DNA: TGTGCCAGCAGTGTCGAGCGGGCCTACAATGAGCAGTTCTTC. The encoded protein is CASSVERAYNEQFF.

V gene TRBV5-1 combines with J gene TRBJ2-7, with TRBD1 identical over 7 bases. Trimming at V came to 2 bases and at J to 6 bases, leaving 5 bases not matched to a gene. CDR1 is SGHRS and CDR2 is YFSETQ in the germline V gene. This CDR3 comprises 13 residues. The CDR3 is CASSLGTVPEQYF. CDR3 DNA: TGCGCCAGCAGCTTAGGGACAGTTCCCGAGCAGTACTTC.

The chain uses TRBV30 and TRBJ2-7; D possibly corresponds to TRBD2 (7 bases). V shed 3 bases and J shed 3 bases, with 15 bases lying between them. The CDR3 extends over 14 amino acids. Germline values: CDR1 GTSNPN, CDR2 SVGIG (reference sequence). The CDR3: CAWREGGGLYEQYF. The CDR3 DNA is TGTGCCTGGAGGGAGGGGGGGGGACTCTACGAGCAGTACTTC.

This clone has only one observation. The chain couples TRBV27 to TRBJ1-4; 8 bases map to TRBD1. V lost 5 bases to trimming and J lost 3 bases; unmatched junction nucleotides: 5. This CDR3 is built from 15 residues. Per the germline V gene, CDR1 is MNHEY and CDR2 is SMNVEV (reference sequence). Written as DNA, the CDR3 is TGTGCCAGCAGTAGCCAGGGGGCAGCTAATGAAAAACTGTTTTTT. Protein product: CASSSQGAANEKLFF.

The chain employs TRBV27 and TRBJ1-1; TRBD1 aligns across 8 bases. The CDR3 is 15 residues long. V dropped 4 bases and J dropped 5; count of bases not matched to a gene: 9. From germline, CDR1 is MNHEY and CDR2 SMNVEV (reference sequence). This chain's CDR3 is CASSSGIQGGTEAFF. The DNA of the CDR3 is TGTGCCAGCAGTTCGGGGATACAGGGGGGGACTGAAGCTTTCTTT.

The V and J genes are TRBV12-5 and TRBJ2-1, with a weak D call TRBD1 (5 bases). Germline V lookup: CDR1 LGHNT, CDR2 FRNRAP. The CDR3 has 18 residues. Trimming cost V 5 bases and J 1 base, with 21 bases left between them. The CDR3 loop reads CASGPPFRTLKSYNEQFF. The CDR3, as DNA: TGTGCTAGTGGTCCCCCCTTCCGGACACTCAAGTCCTACAATGAGCAGTTCTTC.

The V call is TRBV28, the J call TRBJ2-2; 7 bases are a match to TRBD1. Germline CDR1 is MDHEN and CDR2 is SYDVKM. The V segment lost 3 bases and the J segment 1 base; nucleotides outside the gene matches: 5. This CDR3 spans 16 amino acids. CDR3 loop: CASSFVGQMNTGELFF. The CDR3 DNA follows: TGTGCCAGCAGTTTCGTGGGACAGATGAACACCGGGGAGCTGTTTTTT.

The chain carries TRBV5-6 and TRBJ2-7; TRBD2 is a possible D gene (6 bases). Per germline, CDR1 SGHDT and CDR2 YYEEEE. The CDR3 covers 13 residues. V dropped 1 base and J dropped 6 bases, with 11 bases sitting between them. The CDR3 DNA reads as TGTGCCAGCAGCTTGTTCGGCGGGGTCGAGCAGTACTTC. Translating gives CASSLFGGVEQYF.

This CDR3 reads CASRQTEGELFF. CDR3 DNA sequence: TGTGCCAGCAGGCAAACGGAGGGGGAGCTGTTTTTT. V gene TRBV28 combines with J gene TRBJ2-2; D gene unclear. Trimming took 6 bases from V and 8 from J, leaving 10 bases between them. Germline assignment: CDR1 MDHEN and CDR2 SYDVKM. This CDR3 is 12 amino acids long.

The genes are TRBV9 and TRBJ1-2, with 9 bases that match TRBD1. The J segment lost 6 bases and the V segment lost 4 bases, leaving 13 bases of the junction unmatched. Germline values: CDR1 SGDLS, CDR2 YYNGEE. CDR3 length equals 16 residues. The DNA of the CDR3 is TGTGCCAGCAGCCCCCAGGACAGGGGCAGTCCACATGGCTACACCTTC. It translates to CASSPQDRGSPHGYTF.

The table lists this clone with a few counts. The chain is built from TRBV23-1 and TRBJ1-1; the D gene is possibly TRBD1 (5 bases). TRBV23-1 falls under the ORF class, with uncertain function. V was shortened by 5 bases and J by 4 bases, with 20 bases between the two germline ends. The CDR3 extends over 16 amino acids. The CDR3 sequence: CASSGTNRGGVTEAFF. In DNA, the CDR3 is TGCGCCAGCAGTGGCACCAACCGGGGGGGAGTCACTGAAGCTTTCTTT.

The chain couples TRBV2 to TRBJ2-1; D is uncertain. Germline values: CDR1 SNHLY, CDR2 FYNNEI. V gave up 1 base and J gave up 3 bases, with 4 bases separating them. This CDR3 comprises 13 residues. This chain's CDR3 is CASSEGYYNEQFF. Written as DNA, the CDR3 is TGTGCCAGCAGTGAAGGCTACTACAATGAGCAGTTCTTC. The variable domain in full, completed from reference TRBV2 and TRBJ2-1, reads EPEVTQTPSHQVTQMGQEVILRCVPISNHLYFYWYRQILGQKVEFLVSFYNNEISEKSEIFDDQFSVERPDGSNFTLKIRSTKLEDSAMYFCASSEGYYNEQFFGPGTRLTVL.

The rearrangement links TRBV6-1 to TRBJ1-6; the D is unclear. V lost 2 bases and J lost 12, with 11 bases in between. This CDR3 is built from 13 residues. Germline-derived CDR1 and CDR2 are MNHNS and SASEGT. Here the CDR3 reads CASSEREGGPLHF. The DNA for the CDR3 is TGTGCCAGCAGTGAAAGAGAGGGAGGACCCCTCCACTTT.

The chain carries TRBV7-8 and TRBJ2-3; a possible D gene is TRBD1 (5 bases). V was pared by 5 bases and J by 0 bases, with 12 bases between. The CDR3 sequence is 15 residues long. Germline V gives CDR1 SGHVS, CDR2 FQNEAQ. In nucleotides, the CDR3 is TGTGCCAGCAGCCAAGACAGCTCTAGCACAGATACGCAGTATTTT. It specifies CASSQDSSSTDTQYF.

The chain links TRBV6-6 to TRBJ2-2; the match to TRBD1 covers 8 bases. This CDR3 spans 15 amino acids. Looked up from germline, CDR1 is MNHNY and CDR2 is SVGAGI (reference sequence). The trim removed 5 bases at V and 0 bases at J, leaving 2 bases unmatched. Written as DNA, the CDR3 is TGTGCCAGCAGTCGGGACAGGCCGAACACCGGGGAGCTGTTTTTT. This encodes CASSRDRPNTGELFF.

This clone was detected a few times. The rearrangement links TRBV15 to TRBJ2-5; 8 positions agree with TRBD2. The germline gives CDR1 LNHNV, CDR2 YYDKDF (reference sequence). This CDR3 contains 17 residues. The ends lost 1 base at V and 6 bases at J; junction bases unmatched: 13. CDR3 sequence: CATSRATIAGLRQTQYF. CDR3 in DNA: TGTGCCACCAGCAGAGCTACTATAGCGGGGCTGCGGCAGACCCAGTACTTC.

This sequence joins TRBV29-1 and TRBJ1-2; no definite D call. The CDR3 length is 12 residues. Germline V gives CDR1 SQVTM, CDR2 ANQGSEA. Between the trimmed V and J ends, which lost 3 bases and 2 bases, there was a span of 7 bases. The CDR3 loop is CSVDAGNYGYTF. The CDR3 DNA reads TGCAGCGTTGACGCGGGAAACTATGGCTACACCTTC.

The genes are TRBV28 and TRBJ1-1, with D perhaps TRBD1 (6 bases). This CDR3 comprises 13 residues. Per the germline V gene, CDR1 is MDHEN and CDR2 is SYDVKM. V was shortened by 7 bases and J by 4 bases, with 13 bases between the two germline ends. This CDR3 reads CASNGGGGTEAFF. CDR3 bases: TGTGCCAGCAACGGCGGGGGCGGCACTGAAGCTTTCTTT.

J is TRBJ2-5 and V is TRBV5-4; 7 positions match TRBD2. The V and J ends lost 4 bases and 7 bases, in that order; junction bases with no gene match: 16. Germline CDR1 SGHNT, CDR2 YYREEE (reference sequence). The CDR3 is 16 amino acids. In DNA form, the CDR3 reads TGTGCCAGCAGCCCCCAGGGCTGGGGGGGTGGTGGGACCCAGTACTTC. It codes for CASSPQGWGGGGTQYF.

The chain has TRBV27 and TRBJ2-3; D is perhaps TRBD2 (6 bases). Trimming shortened V by 2 bases and J by 0 bases, and 15 bases separated the two germline ends. This CDR3 has 17 residues. The germline V gene has CDR1 MNHEY and CDR2 SMNVEV (reference sequence). CDR3 amino acids: CASSLLRLASSTDTQYF. Here the CDR3 DNA reads TGTGCCAGCAGTTTACTCCGTCTAGCGAGTAGCACAGATACGCAGTATTTT.

This chain uses TRBV27 with TRBJ1-1; D possibly corresponds to TRBD1 (5 bases). The V gene lost 4 bases and the J gene lost 5 bases, with 11 bases spanning the gap. The CDR3 totals 13 residues. Per the germline V gene, CDR1 is MNHEY and CDR2 is SMNVEV (reference sequence). The chain's CDR3 is CASSSREGTEAFF. CDR3 coding DNA: TGTGCCAGCAGTTCCAGGGAAGGGACTGAAGCTTTCTTT.

V is TRBV6-5 and J is TRBJ2-3; maybe TRBD2 (5 bases). The germline gives CDR1 MNHEY, CDR2 SVGAGI. CDR3 length equals 13 residues. V was trimmed by 6 bases and J by 2 bases, leaving 9 bases between them. In nucleotides, the CDR3 is TGTGCCAGCAGGGGGAGACCCACAGATACGCAGTATTTT. Residues: CASRGRPTDTQYF.

The DNA of the CDR3 is TGCGCCAGCAGCCAAGGTCACAGATCCTACGAGCAGTACTTC. As protein: CASSQGHRSYEQYF. The chain carries TRBV4-1 and TRBJ2-7; the D is unclear. The CDR3 runs 14 residues. Per germline, CDR1 MGHRA and CDR2 YSYEKL. Trimming pared 1 base from V and 1 base from J, leaving 8 bases between.